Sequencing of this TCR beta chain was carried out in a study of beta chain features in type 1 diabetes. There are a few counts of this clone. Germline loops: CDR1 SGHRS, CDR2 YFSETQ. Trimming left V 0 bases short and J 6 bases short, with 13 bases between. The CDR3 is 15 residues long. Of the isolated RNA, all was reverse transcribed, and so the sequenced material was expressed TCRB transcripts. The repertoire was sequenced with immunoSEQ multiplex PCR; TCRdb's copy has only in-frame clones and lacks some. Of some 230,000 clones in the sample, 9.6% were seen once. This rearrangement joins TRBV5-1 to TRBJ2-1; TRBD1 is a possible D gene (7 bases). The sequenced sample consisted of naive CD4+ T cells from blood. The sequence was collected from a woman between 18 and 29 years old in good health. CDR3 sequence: CASSLGDRDFNEQFF. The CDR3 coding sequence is TGCGCCAGCAGCTTGGGAGACAGGGACTTCAATGAGCAGTTCTTC.